What follows are 17 T cell receptor beta chains derived from one specimen sequenced in a study of patients and donors after allogeneic stem cell transplantation. TCRdb reprocessed the RT-PCR reads via MiXCR and lists one record per CDR3 protein. This table has some 160,000 distinct CDR3 sequences, nearly 25% appearing once. The sequencing input was blood, either unsorted or a sorted T cell fraction (not recorded which). The receptors were gathered from a human donor who was either an allogeneic HSCT recipient or a stem cell or donor lymphocyte infusion donor (not recorded which). It is not recorded whose cells these are; they may come from a transplant donor.

The J gene is TRBJ2-1, the V gene TRBV7-9; D uncertain. CDR3 size: 12 residues. The V gene's germline CDR1 is SEHNR and CDR2 FQNEAQ (reference sequence). V gave up 1 base and J gave up 5 bases, with 3 bases separating them. CDR3 nucleotide sequence: TGTGCCAGCAGCTTAGAGGACAATGAGCAGTTCTTC. The encoded protein is CASSLEDNEQFF.

This clonotype has just a few counts. The gene calls are TRBV13 and TRBJ2-1; maybe TRBD1 (5 bases). V gave up 1 base and J gave up 0 bases, with 10 bases separating them. This CDR3 contains 16 residues. CDR1 is PRHDT and CDR2 is FYEKMQ in the germline V gene (reference sequence). The CDR3 DNA is TGTGCCAGCAGCTTAGACAGGTATCTCTCCTACAATGAGCAGTTCTTC. Protein product: CASSLDRYLSYNEQFF.

This rearrangement joins TRBV7-2 to TRBJ1-2; D remains unclear. The CDR3 spans 13 residues. The germline CDR1 and CDR2 sequences are SGHTA and FQGNSA. V dropped 5 bases and J dropped 1 base, with 8 bases sitting between them. The CDR3: CASSQPINYGYTF. The CDR3, as DNA: TGTGCCAGCAGCCAGCCGATTAACTATGGCTACACCTTC.

The chain couples TRBV12-3 or TRBV12-4 to TRBJ2-1, with D possibly being TRBD2 (6 bases). V dropped 3 bases and J dropped 11 bases, with 17 bases sitting between them. CDR3 size: 14 residues. The CDR3 region has the DNA TGTGCCAGCAGTTTGTCCTCGCCGGGGGTTAAGCAGTTCTTC. It codes for CASSLSSPGVKQFF.

The rearrangement links TRBV27 to TRBJ2-3, with 8 nucleotides matching TRBD2. The CDR3 consists of 15 residues. The junction had 9 bases not matched to a gene; V was cut back by 5 bases and J by 5 bases. From germline, CDR1 is MNHEY and CDR2 SMNVEV (reference sequence). DNA for the CDR3: TGTGCCAGCAGTCTCCCCAGCGGGAGTAAAGATACGCAGTATTTT. This encodes CASSLPSGSKDTQYF.

This clonotype has a handful of counts. The V call is TRBV10-3, the J call TRBJ2-2; D is undetermined. Germline lookup yields CDR1 ENHRY and CDR2 SYGVKD. This CDR3 contains 16 residues. V was shortened by 3 bases and J by 1 base, with 12 bases between the two germline ends. For the CDR3, the DNA is TGTGCCATCAGTGATTCTAAATTGCGGAACACCGGGGAGCTGTTTTTT. Amino acids: CAISDSKLRNTGELFF.

The V gene is TRBV20-1, the J gene TRBJ2-2, with D tentatively TRBD1 or TRBD2 (5 bases each). Trimming took off 5 bases at V and 1 base at J, with 11 bases between the two ends. CDR1 and CDR2 (germline): DFQATT, SNEGSKA (reference sequence). The CDR3 totals 14 residues. The CDR3 here is CSASGTGNTGELFF. CDR3 in DNA: TGCAGTGCTTCCGGGACGGGGAACACCGGGGAGCTGTTTTTT.

This chain uses TRBV11-2 with TRBJ2-2; no clear D gene. Germline V CDR1 and CDR2: SGHAT, FQNNGV. The CDR3 runs 15 residues. V was pared by 3 bases and J by 4 bases, with 12 bases between. Here the CDR3 reads CASSFGVLGTGELFF. The CDR3 nucleotides are TGTGCCAGCAGCTTCGGCGTGTTGGGCACCGGGGAGCTGTTTTTT.

CDR3 in amino acids: CSAIYTGAAGELFF. In DNA, the CDR3 is TGCAGTGCTATTTATACAGGGGCGGCGGGGGAGCTGTTTTTT. The rearrangement uses TRBV20-1 and TRBJ2-2; 7 bases align to TRBD1. Germline V gene lookup returns CDR1 DFQATT and CDR2 SNEGSKA (reference sequence). The CDR3 runs 14 residues. V dropped 4 bases and J dropped 8; count of bases not matched to a gene: 10.

The chain links TRBV5-1 to TRBJ2-1, with a tentative D call TRBD1 (5 bases). The V end was cut by 2 bases, the J end by 0 bases, with 15 bases between. The germline CDR1 and CDR2 sequences are SGHRS and YFSETQ. The CDR3 totals 17 residues. The CDR3 loop reads CASSFTNRQSSYNEQFF. In nucleotides, the CDR3 is TGCGCCAGCAGCTTTACTAACCGACAGAGCTCCTACAATGAGCAGTTCTTC.

The chain links TRBV4-2 to TRBJ2-7; no clear D. The CDR3 runs 17 residues. Germline V lookup: CDR1 LGHNA, CDR2 YNFKEQ. Trimming took off 0 bases at V and 3 bases at J, with 18 bases between the two ends. Written as DNA, the CDR3 is TGTGCCAGCAGCCAAGAAGGGATGGGGATTGTTTGCTACGAGCAGTACTTC. Its protein is CASSQEGMGIVCYEQYF.

Only a few counts were recorded for this clonotype. V gene TRBV27 combines with J gene TRBJ1-1, with TRBD1 matching over 9 bases. V shed 3 bases, J shed 5 bases, and the junction held 13 bases outside the gene matches. Germline CDR1 and CDR2: MNHEY and SMNVEV (reference sequence). This CDR3 is 17 amino acids long. The CDR3 spells CASSLGTGRRHSTEAFF. The CDR3 DNA reads as TGTGCCAGCAGTTTGGGGACAGGGAGGAGACATTCGACTGAAGCTTTCTTT.

The chain has TRBV7-9 and TRBJ1-4; D uncertain. The CDR3 sequence is 14 residues long. Trimming took 3 bases from V and 4 from J, leaving 9 bases between them. Germline V gene data show CDR1 as SEHNR and CDR2 as FQNEAQ (reference sequence). The CDR3 reads CASSLITGNEKLFF. For the CDR3, the DNA is TGTGCCAGCAGCTTGATAACCGGTAATGAAAAACTGTTTTTT.

The V call is TRBV7-9, the J call TRBJ2-7; D tentatively reads TRBD1 or TRBD2 (5 bases each). Germline V CDR1 and CDR2: SEHNR, FQNEAQ (reference sequence). V lost 5 bases and J lost 3, with 14 bases in between. The CDR3 spans 14 residues. The CDR3 bases are TGTGCCAGCAGCCCGTCTATTGGGGGCTACGAGCAGTACTTC. Protein product: CASSPSIGGYEQYF.

This clonotype was seen many times. The chain recombines TRBV12-3 or TRBV12-4 with TRBJ1-5, with 9 positions matching TRBD1. The CDR3 consists of 15 residues. Unmatched junction bases numbered 8, after V lost 4 bases and J lost 7 bases. The CDR3 bases are TGTGCCAGCAGTTCCGCAACAGGGGGCGGACAGCCCCAGCATTTT. Translating it yields CASSSATGGGQPQHF.

This chain links TRBV18 with TRBJ1-3, with D unresolved. V lost 3 bases and J 0 bases, leaving 9 bases between the germline ends. CDR1 and CDR2 from the germline V gene are KGHSH and LQKENI. The CDR3 contains 15 residues. CDR3 coding DNA: TGTGCCAGCTCACCTAGGAGGGTCTCTGGAAACACCATATATTTT. It codes for CASSPRRVSGNTIYF.

The J gene is TRBJ2-1, the V gene TRBV12-3 or TRBV12-4, with TRBD2 matching over 8 bases. The CDR3 has 13 residues. With V trimmed by 6 bases and J by 7 bases, 5 bases remained unmatched. DNA for the CDR3: TGTGCCAGCAGCCCGGGACTAGTGAATGAGCAGTTCTTC. Its protein product is CASSPGLVNEQFF.